These T cell receptor beta chains were read from a single sample in a study of blood T cell repertoires in COVID-19. Assay used: immunoSEQ multiplex PCR; TCRdb lists only in-frame clones, some missing. Among about 81,000 clones listed, about 95% were seen once. The sequencing input was peripheral blood. The receptors come from a human donor with active COVID-19. The donor label of this sample is uncertain. Each CDR3 is given with its conserved first and last residue. The D gene is left open where the match is weak. For some rows the clone size is stated as once, few or many, or as a class when expanded; others skip it.

D,V,size,J,DNA,CDR3
TRBD1,TRBV19,NA,TRBJ2-1,TGTGCCAGTAGTAGAGATACAGGGGCCTCCTACAATGAGCAGTTCTTC,CASSRDTGASYNEQFF
TRBD1,TRBV6-4,NA,TRBJ2-4,TGTGCCAGCAGTGCTGACAGGGGAGCCAAAAACATTCAGTACTTC,CASSADRGAKNIQYF
NA,TRBV19,NA,TRBJ2-7,TGTGCCAGTAGTATTACAGGTAGCTCCTACGAGCAGTACTTC,CASSITGSSYEQYF
NA,TRBV19,NA,TRBJ2-1,TGTGCCAGTAGTATAACAGACGAGCAGTTCTTC,CASSITDEQFF
TRBD2,TRBV19,NA,TRBJ2-5,TGTGCCAGTAGTATCGGGACTAGCGGGAGAGAGACCCAGTACTTC,CASSIGTSGRETQYF
NA,TRBV3-1/TRBV3-2,NA,TRBJ1-1,TGTGCCAGCAGCCAAGACTTGCTTTCGGGGAACACTGAAGCTTTCTTT,CASSQDLLSGNTEAFF
TRBD2,TRBV19,NA,TRBJ2-5,TGTGCCAGTAGTACCCGACTAGCGGGGGGCCAAGAGACCCAGTACTTC,CASSTRLAGGQETQYF
NA,TRBV7-2,NA,TRBJ2-5,TGTGCCAGCAGCTTACGGCGGGACCTGTACCAAGAGACCCAGTACTTC,CASSLRRDLYQETQYF
NA,TRBV18,NA,TRBJ2-7,TGTGCCAGCTCACCGTACGAGGAGTACGAGCAGTACTTC,CASSPYEEYEQYF
TRBD1,TRBV3-1/TRBV3-2,NA,TRBJ1-5,TGTGCCAGCAGCCCCAGGGGACAGAGTAATCAGCCCCAGCATTTT,CASSPRGQSNQPQHF
NA,TRBV7-9,NA,TRBJ2-1,TGTGCCAGCTTGAGAGACTCCTCCTACAATGAGCAGTTCTTC,CASLRDSSYNEQFF
NA,TRBV2,NA,TRBJ2-1,TGTGCCAGCAGTGAAACCCAGAACTACAATGAGCAGTTCTTC,CASSETQNYNEQFF
TRBD2,TRBV5-6,NA,TRBJ2-5,TGTGCCAGCCGGGGCGGGGCCCCAAGCGGGAGTCGAGAGACCCAGTACTTC,CASRGGAPSGSRETQYF
NA,TRBV9,NA,TRBJ2-3,TGTGCCAGCAGCGGGATGGGGACTGGATTCACAGATACGCAGTATTTT,CASSGMGTGFTDTQYF
NA,TRBV5-1,NA,TRBJ2-3,TGCGCCAGCAGCCCATCGACAGAGGATACGCAGTATTTT,CASSPSTEDTQYF
NA,TRBV5-1,once,TRBJ1-1,TGCGCCAGCAGTTCTCAGGCCAACACTGAAGCTTTCTTT,CASSSQANTEAFF
NA,TRBV19,NA,TRBJ2-3,TGTGCCAGTAGTATTAATCCAGCGGCTAGCACAGATACGCAGTATTTT,CASSINPAASTDTQYF
TRBD2,TRBV4-3,NA,TRBJ2-3,TGCGCCAGCAGCCAATTGGGAGGACAAGCGGGAGGCGAGACAGATACGCAGTATTTT,CASSQLGGQAGGETDTQYF
NA,TRBV5-1,NA,TRBJ1-4,TGCGCCAGCAGCTTGGGAGACGGGAGCAGTGGACGGAATGAAAAACTGTTTTTT,CASSLGDGSSGRNEKLFF
NA,TRBV9,NA,TRBJ2-4,TGTGCCAGCAGCGTGGGGCAGGGGGGAAACATTCAGTACTTC,CASSVGQGGNIQYF
NA,TRBV7-2,NA,TRBJ2-3,TGTGCCAGCAGCTTAACTTTCGGGGATACGCAGTATTTT,CASSLTFGDTQYF
NA,TRBV6-4,NA,TRBJ2-1,TGTGCCAGCAGTGACTCGGAGGGGCGCCCCCTGAATGAGCAGTTCTTC,CASSDSEGRPLNEQFF
TRBD1,TRBV3-1/TRBV3-2,NA,TRBJ2-5,TGTGCCAGCAGCCAAGGCCGGGGGACAGGGTTCCAAGAGACCCAGTACTTC,CASSQGRGTGFQETQYF
NA,TRBV5-4,NA,TRBJ2-5,TGTGCCAGCAGCTTTAACCAAGAGACCCAGTACTTC,CASSFNQETQYF
TRBD1,TRBV28,NA,TRBJ2-1,TGTGCCAGCAACCTCGCAACTTGGGACAGGGCCTACAATGAGCAGTTCTTC,CASNLATWDRAYNEQFF
TRBD1,TRBV4-2,NA,TRBJ1-4,TGTGCCAGCAGCCAGGGACAGGGGGGAGAAAAACTGTTTTTT,CASSQGQGGEKLFF
NA,TRBV14,NA,TRBJ1-2,TGTGCCAGCAGCCAAGATTTAAATTATGGCTACACCTTC,CASSQDLNYGYTF
TRBD1,TRBV3-1/TRBV3-2,NA,TRBJ1-5,TGTGCCAGCAGCCAGGGACAGGCTTCCAATCAGCCCCAGCATTTT,CASSQGQASNQPQHF
NA,TRBV7-9,NA,TRBJ2-7,TGTGCCAGCAGCTTTTCGGGGTCGAGCTCCTACGAGCAGTACTTC,CASSFSGSSSYEQYF
NA,TRBV14,NA,TRBJ2-3,TGTGCCAGCAGCCGCGGGTCGAGCCCAGATACGCAGTATTTT,CASSRGSSPDTQYF
TRBD2,TRBV7-6,NA,TRBJ2-1,TGTGCCAGCAGCCTGACTAGCGGGAGAGGTAATGAGCAGTTCTTC,CASSLTSGRGNEQFF
NA,TRBV27,NA,TRBJ2-2,TGTGCCAGCGGGACTAGGGGGCGTCGGACCGGGGAGCTGTTTTTT,CASGTRGRRTGELFF
TRBD2,TRBV11-3,NA,TRBJ2-7,TGTGCCAGCAGCTTGCTAGCGGGCAGCGAGCAGTACTTC,CASSLLAGSEQYF
NA,TRBV19,NA,TRBJ1-5,TGTGCCAGTACCCCCCTTCCCGTAGACAGGCCCATTAATCAGCCCCAGCATTTT,CASTPLPVDRPINQPQHF
TRBD1,TRBV5-8,NA,TRBJ1-6,TGTGCCAGCAGCCAGGACAGGAACAATTCACCCCTCCACTTT,CASSQDRNNSPLHF
NA,TRBV28,NA,TRBJ2-2,TGTGCCAGCAGTTTATTGAGCGGGGAGCTGTTTTTT,CASSLLSGELFF
NA,TRBV5-1,once,TRBJ2-1,TGCGCCAGCAGCTTGGCTGACTACTCCTACAATGAGCAGTTCTTC,CASSLADYSYNEQFF
TRBD2,TRBV5-5,once,TRBJ2-1,TGTGCCAGCAGCTTGTATAGTGGACTAGCTAGGGTCTACAATGAGCAGTTCTTC,CASSLYSGLARVYNEQFF
NA,TRBV11-2,NA,TRBJ2-3,TGTGCCAGCAGCTTAGTCGCAGATACGCAGTATTTT,CASSLVADTQYF
TRBD1,TRBV24-1,NA,TRBJ2-7,TGTGCCACCAGTGCCGGGACAGGGTCGTCCGAGCAGTACTTC,CATSAGTGSSEQYF
TRBD1,TRBV7-2,once,TRBJ2-3,TGTGCCAGCAGCTTATGGGACAGGGACACAGATACGCAGTATTTT,CASSLWDRDTDTQYF
NA,TRBV6-5,NA,TRBJ1-1,TGTGCCAGCAGGCTAGACTCCAAGCTCACTGAAGCTTTCTTT,CASRLDSKLTEAFF
NA,TRBV7-2,once,TRBJ2-7,TGTGCCAGCAGCTACGACAGTCCCTCCTACGAGCAGTACTTC,CASSYDSPSYEQYF
NA,TRBV6-5,NA,TRBJ1-3,TGTGCCAGCAGTTACTATAGCGGGTCTGGAAACACCATATATTTT,CASSYYSGSGNTIYF
NA,TRBV19,NA,TRBJ1-1,TGTGCCAGTAGTATATCTCGAGGTAGCGCTTTCTTT,CASSISRGSAFF
NA,TRBV7-9,NA,TRBJ2-5,TGTGCCAGCAGCCCCCTCCAAGAGACCCAGTACTTC,CASSPLQETQYF
TRBD1,TRBV6-5,NA,TRBJ1-1,TGTGCCAGCAGTTACTCCCGGGACAGGGTCACTGAAGCTTTCTTT,CASSYSRDRVTEAFF
NA,TRBV28,NA,TRBJ2-5,TGTGCCAGCAGTTTAGGACACTTCCAAGAGACCCAGTACTTC,CASSLGHFQETQYF
TRBD2,TRBV29-1,NA,TRBJ2-3,TGCAGCGTTGTCCCCCTAGCGGGGGCCCCCTTTACAGATACGCAGTATTTT,CSVVPLAGAPFTDTQYF
TRBD1,TRBV7-2,NA,TRBJ2-3,TGTGCCAGCAGCTTAGCGCGGTTAGGGACAGGGAGCACAGATACGCAGTATTTT,CASSLARLGTGSTDTQYF
NA,TRBV18,NA,TRBJ1-2,TGTGCCAGCTCACCGGAGCAAAGCTATGGCTACACCTTC,CASSPEQSYGYTF
NA,TRBV3-1/TRBV3-2,NA,TRBJ2-7,TGTGCCAGCAGCGGGGGGTCTTGGGAGGAGCAGTACTTC,CASSGGSWEEQYF